This TCR beta chain came from a study of blood T cell repertoires in COVID-19. The data were produced by immunoSEQ multiplex PCR, yet TCRdb's version contains in-frame clones alone and is incomplete. This sample yields about 180,000 clones, of which 80% are seen a single time; around 7% belongs to the top ten. The count of this clone is one. The CDR3 extends over 11 amino acids. The germline V gene has CDR1 SNHLY and CDR2 FYNNEI. V was shortened by 5 bases and J by 5 bases, with 3 bases between the two germline ends. J is TRBJ2-2 and V is TRBV2; no definite D call. The sequenced sample consisted of peripheral blood. This TCR derives from a man aged 65 to 79 with active or convalescent COVID-19. The CDR3 loop reads CASSPTGELFF. CDR3 nucleotide sequence: TGTGCCAGCAGTCCGACCGGGGAGCTGTTTTTT.